The 23 T cell receptor beta chains in this list originate from one sample, sequenced in a study of Ad26.COV2.S vaccination and SARS-CoV-2 variants. The table came from immunoSEQ multiplex PCR; TCRdb's copy has only in-frame clones and leaves some out. Among fewer than 600,000 clones listed, approximately 90% were seen once. Regarding treatment: around 19 received Ad26.COV2.S at low or high dose, single or two shots; about 5 received placebo; per-sample allocation not given. Specimens were obtained on day 63 following the first vaccine or placebo injection. Sequencing was performed on peripheral blood, taken in a trial of Ad26.COV2.S vaccine versus placebo. These receptors were taken from a person between 18 and 59 years old who received the Ad26.COV2.S COVID-19 vaccine or a placebo.

V gene TRBV12-3 or TRBV12-4 combines with J gene TRBJ1-5; D remains ambiguous. The CDR3 covers 13 residues. V gave up 0 bases and J gave up 3 bases, with 3 bases separating them. The CDR3 nucleotides are TGTGCCAGCAGTTTAGCCAACAATCAGCCCCAGCATTTT. Translating gives CASSLANNQPQHF.

The rearrangement links TRBV29-1 to TRBJ2-3; D remains unclear. V lost 7 bases and J 3 bases, leaving 2 bases between the germline ends. There are 9 residues in the CDR3. The germline gives CDR1 SQVTM, CDR2 ANQGSEA. CDR3 in amino acids: CSDTDTQYF. CDR3 nucleotides: TGCAGCGATACAGATACGCAGTATTTT.

The J gene is TRBJ1-5, the V gene TRBV29-1; D remains ambiguous. Trimming removed 4 bases at V and 7 bases at J, with 14 bases between. Per germline, CDR1 SQVTM and CDR2 ANQGSEA. The CDR3 spans 13 residues. The CDR3 spells CSVGGHAGQPQHF. The CDR3 coding sequence is TGCAGCGTTGGAGGGCATGCCGGGCAGCCCCAGCATTTT.

This rearrangement joins TRBV4-3 to TRBJ1-1; no definite D call. This CDR3 comprises 13 residues. Trimming shortened V by 1 base and J by 9 bases, and 12 bases separated the two germline ends. Germline CDR1 and CDR2: LGHNA and YSLEER. CDR3 nucleotides: TGCGCCAGCAGCCAAGCCGGAGGAGTTAAAGCTTTCTTT. Translation gives CASSQAGGVKAFF.

This chain joins TRBV18 and TRBJ1-5; 7 nucleotides line up with TRBD1. The CDR3 covers 13 residues. The trim removed 2 bases at V and 7 bases at J, leaving 2 bases unmatched. Germline V gene sequence: CDR1 KGHSH, CDR2 LQKENI. CDR3 DNA sequence: TGTGCCAGCTCACCAGAACAGGGGCAGCCCCAGCATTTT. The encoded protein is CASSPEQGQPQHF.

The rearrangement links TRBV7-2 to TRBJ2-7; weak D call: TRBD1 (7 bases). The V gene's germline CDR1 is SGHTA and CDR2 FQGNSA. V dropped 6 bases and J dropped 0 bases, with 15 bases sitting between them. The CDR3 loop spans 15 amino acids. The CDR3 sequence: CASRLAQGSSYEQYF. CDR3 nucleotide sequence: TGTGCCAGCAGACTAGCACAGGGGAGCTCCTACGAGCAGTACTTC.

The chain recombines TRBV6-5 with TRBJ1-1; D uncertain. The germline V gene encodes CDR1 MNHEY and CDR2 SVGAGI. With 4 bases removed from V and 1 base from J, the gap between germline ends came to 7 bases. The CDR3 covers 13 residues. CDR3 DNA: TGTGCCAGCAGTTCCCCCGGGAACACTGAAGCTTTCTTT. Encoded protein: CASSSPGNTEAFF.

The V gene is TRBV29-1, the J gene TRBJ1-5; 8 bases align to TRBD1. The CDR3 extends over 12 amino acids. The trim removed 5 bases at V and 4 bases at J, leaving 1 base unmatched. The germline V gene has CDR1 SQVTM and CDR2 ANQGSEA. The CDR3 spells CSVRQGNQPQHF. CDR3 coding DNA: TGCAGCGTTCGACAGGGGAATCAGCCCCAGCATTTT.

The chain is built from TRBV28 and TRBJ1-2; D ambiguous. Per germline, CDR1 MDHEN and CDR2 SYDVKM. The CDR3 covers 14 residues. Trimming stripped 4 bases from V and 4 bases from J, with 13 bases between. DNA of the CDR3: TGTGCCAGCAGTTCCTGGACCGAGTCCTATGGCTACACCTTC. Its translation is CASSSWTESYGYTF.

This chain connects TRBV9 to TRBJ2-7, with D unclear. Germline V gene sequence: CDR1 SGDLS, CDR2 YYNGEE. This CDR3 is built from 16 residues. The V end was cut by 0 bases, the J end by 0 bases, with 13 bases between. The CDR3 nucleotides read TGTGCCAGCAGCGTAGACGATGGTGGTCCCTCCTACGAGCAGTACTTC. Translated, it gives CASSVDDGGPSYEQYF.

The gene calls are TRBV27 and TRBJ2-4, with D uncertain. This CDR3 spans 15 amino acids. CDR1 is MNHEY, CDR2 SMNVEV, per germline (reference sequence). The germline V and J ends were trimmed by 5 bases and 0 bases, with 11 bases remaining between them. CDR3 protein: CASSLTPVAKNIQYF. Written as DNA, the CDR3 is TGTGCCAGCAGTCTAACACCCGTAGCCAAAAACATTCAGTACTTC.

The chain recombines TRBV5-1 with TRBJ1-1; TRBD1 might be the D (6 bases). The CDR3 runs to 14 residues. Germline V gene sequence: CDR1 SGHRS, CDR2 YFSETQ. V gave up 4 bases and J gave up 1 base, with 11 bases separating them. The DNA for the CDR3 is TGCGCCAGCAGCCCGGACAGCGGGAACACTGAAGCTTTCTTT. Protein product: CASSPDSGNTEAFF.

This chain joins TRBV25-1 and TRBJ1-2, with D possibly TRBD1 on 5 matching bases. This CDR3 is 17 amino acids long. Germline CDR1 is MGHDK and CDR2 is SYGVNS. V was shortened by 1 base and J by 2 bases, with 17 bases between the two germline ends. Here the CDR3 DNA reads TGTGCCAGCAGTGAATCGGGGCAGGGCCATGCAAACTATGGCTACACCTTC. Protein product: CASSESGQGHANYGYTF.

The gene calls are TRBV27 and TRBJ1-6; D gene unclear. With 1 base removed from V and 7 bases from J, the gap between germline ends came to 2 bases. This CDR3 has 12 residues. Germline loops: CDR1 MNHEY, CDR2 SMNVEV (reference sequence). CDR3: CASSLLNSPLHF. For the CDR3, the DNA is TGTGCCAGCAGTTTATTGAATTCACCCCTCCACTTT.

Here the CDR3 DNA reads TGTGCCAGCAGCTACACGAGCTCCTACAATGAGCAGTTCTTC. Translated, it gives CASSYTSSYNEQFF. This chain uses TRBV9 with TRBJ2-1; no firm D call. Germline-derived CDR1 and CDR2 are SGDLS and YYNGEE. V was trimmed by 4 bases and J by 0 bases, leaving 8 bases between them. The CDR3 covers 14 residues.

The V call is TRBV4-3, the J call TRBJ2-1, with unresolved D. CDR1 and CDR2 from the germline V gene are LGHNA and YSLEER. Trimming shortened V by 0 bases and J by 2 bases, and 11 bases separated the two germline ends. The CDR3 has 16 amino acids. CDR3: CASSQDLGVAYNEQFF. The CDR3 DNA follows: TGCGCCAGCAGCCAAGATCTTGGGGTAGCCTACAATGAGCAGTTCTTC.

This chain links TRBV5-5 with TRBJ2-3; TRBD1 aligns across 9 bases. The CDR3 runs to 18 residues. Germline lookup yields CDR1 SGHKS and CDR2 YYEKEE (reference sequence). Trimming took 7 bases from V and 8 from J; bases not matched to a gene: 23. Written as DNA, the CDR3 is TGTGCCAGCGGTCCCTTGGGGCGTCCCGGGACAGGGAGAAGTACGCAGTATTTT. Protein: CASGPLGRPGTGRSTQYF.

The chain recombines TRBV11-3 with TRBJ2-5, with a weak D call TRBD1 (7 bases). This CDR3 has 13 amino acids. Between the trimmed V and J ends, which lost 1 base and 8 bases, there was a span of 11 bases. Germline V gene lookup returns CDR1 SGHNT and CDR2 YENEEA. CDR3 protein: CASSLGQGGTQYF. In DNA form, the CDR3 reads TGTGCCAGCAGCTTAGGCCAGGGGGGTACCCAGTACTTC.

V gene TRBV24-1 combines with J gene TRBJ1-2, with D tentatively TRBD1 (5 bases). The CDR3 is 13 amino acids. V was shortened by 4 bases and J by 8 bases, with 13 bases between the two germline ends. Germline V CDR1 and CDR2: KGHDR, SFDVKD. The CDR3 loop is CATSDFREGGYTF. CDR3 DNA sequence: TGTGCCACCAGTGACTTCAGGGAGGGCGGCTACACCTTC.

This clone was detected only once. The chain links TRBV2 to TRBJ2-1; no clear D. Trimming stripped 6 bases from V and 2 bases from J, with 8 bases between. The CDR3 is made up of 13 amino acids. The germline CDR1 and CDR2 sequences are SNHLY and FYNNEI. CDR3 nucleotide sequence: TGTGCCAGCAGGCCGGGTACCTACAATGAGCAGTTCTTC. It is translated as CASRPGTYNEQFF. The variable domain in full, completed from reference TRBV2 and TRBJ2-1, reads EPEVTQTPSHQVTQMGQEVILRCVPISNHLYFYWYRQILGQKVEFLVSFYNNEISEKSEIFDDQFSVERPDGSNFTLKIRSTKLEDSAMYFCASRPGTYNEQFFGPGTRLTVL.

The chain is built from TRBV27 and TRBJ1-2; D is unresolved. Germline V gives CDR1 MNHEY, CDR2 SMNVEV (reference sequence). This CDR3 has 16 residues. Between the trimmed V and J ends, which lost 7 bases and 6 bases, there was a span of 24 bases. The CDR3 reads CASKAPMGSKLHGYTF. CDR3 nucleotides: TGTGCCAGCAAAGCCCCGATGGGATCGAAACTGCATGGCTACACCTTC.

The chain is built from TRBV15 and TRBJ1-1; 7 bases are shared with TRBD1. The germline V gene encodes CDR1 LNHNV and CDR2 YYDKDF (reference sequence). With 1 base clipped from V and 0 bases from J, the junction kept 5 bases outside the gene matches. The CDR3 is 16 amino acids. The chain's CDR3 is CATSRGVQGLNTEAFF. For the CDR3, the DNA is TGTGCCACCAGCAGAGGAGTACAGGGGTTGAACACTGAAGCTTTCTTT.

The gene calls are TRBV18 and TRBJ1-2; TRBD1 matches at 7 bases. CDR1 is KGHSH, CDR2 LQKENI, per germline. The length of the CDR3 is 16 residues. The junction had 10 bases not matched to a gene; V was cut back by 6 bases and J by 0 bases. CDR3 sequence: CASSNRTGPSNYGYTF. The DNA of the CDR3 is TGTGCCAGCTCGAACAGGACAGGACCCTCTAACTATGGCTACACCTTC. The variable domain in full, with the rest retrieved from reference TRBV18 and TRBJ1-2, is NAGVMQNPRHLVRRRGQEARLRCSPMKGHSHVYWYRQLPEEGLKFMVYLQKENIIDESGMPKERFSAEFPKEGPSILRIQQVVRGDSAAYFCASSNRTGPSNYGYTFGSGTRLTVV.